What follows describes a single T cell receptor (beta chain). In its sample, this clone was seen many times. This receptor's antigen is unknown. The input lacks base qualities; no much larger clone sits a single base away. In the prospective study, participants were 18 to 89 years old, resided in about two dozen geographic areas of the United States, and were enrolled through a virtual design. Cohort assignment in the prospective study relied on participant-reported clinical history from a screening survey and a study questionnaire. Exposed participants were defined as having been in contact with someone with a PCR-confirmed or clinician-diagnosed COVID-19 case within 2 weeks of study entry. In the prospective study, whole blood, serum and a nasopharyngeal or oropharyngeal swab were collected from each participant by mobile phlebotomists. Prospective study participants could optionally give additional blood draws and questionnaires over an approximately two-month period. Before DNA extraction, prospective study blood samples were shipped either frozen or at room temperature.

This record comes from a study of blood T cell repertoires in COVID-19 (dated by TCRdb to the early 2020s). In terms of the full investigation: Samples covering the acute and convalescent phases of COVID-19 were provided by collaborators in the United States, Italy and Spain. The prospective study material was composed of cDNA or gDNA derived from T cells, B-cell-depleted T cells, or PBMCs. Subjects who had been exposed to COVID-19, were actively infected with it, or had recovered from it provided the deeply sampled blood TCRbeta repertoires that made up the dataset. The repertoires were released in a freely available public database meant as a resource for research on the immune response to SARS-CoV-2. The samples were drawn from two sources: the first 160 participants of the ongoing ImmuneRACE study, and fewer than 1,500 subjects contributed by 6 global collaborators. A de-identified subject ID, COVID-19 status, age in years and sex were almost always included in the sample metadata. HLA class I and class II types, where available, came from metadata supplied by the sample provider rather than from assay-based typing.

What the authors observed across the whole study: The quantity of clinical and demographic metadata differed by source and by participant and was supplied without curation.

TCRbeta CDR3 regions were amplified from genomic DNA using the immunoSEQ Assay, a bias-controlled multiplex PCR. The original pipeline was this. Within the assay, amplification of reference gene primers was used to estimate how many nucleated cells each sample contained. To quantify the absolute abundance of each unique TCRbeta CDR3 rearrangement, sequence reads were collapsed and filtered. Productive Simpson clonality was computed per sample as the square root of Simpson's diversity index over productive rearrangements. Imported from immuneACCESS, the table was reduced by TCRdb to in-frame sequences with V and J called. These copies leave out some clones; in studies compared against another copy, an unresolved V gene accounts for under half, and the cause of the remainder is not known. The V and J calls and the clone size are those of that table, but D and trimming were determined from the DNA. This sample is represented by 330,000 or so clones; 88% of them were singletons. The top ten constitute over 0.9% of the sample.

Sequences LNHDA (CDR1) and SQIVND (CDR2) are obtained from the germline V gene (reference sequence). The CDR3 covers 18 residues, taking in both the cysteine and the phenylalanine. Just the 54-base CDR3 DNA is kept, in frame starting at base 1. Clipping removes 7 bases from V and 8 bases from J, with 16 as the unmatched junction base count. Sequenced material: PBMCs or T cells enriched from blood (not recorded which). The sequence came from a woman aged 25 to 39 who had been exposed to COVID-19. Recombination linked TRBV19 to TRBJ2-2, and TRBD2 aligns with 13 junction nucleotides. The sequence in DNA is TGTGCCAGTAACCCGAACTCGGGACTAGCGGGGCGTCGAGGGGAGCTGTTTTTT. The encoded protein is CASNPNSGLAGRRGELFF.